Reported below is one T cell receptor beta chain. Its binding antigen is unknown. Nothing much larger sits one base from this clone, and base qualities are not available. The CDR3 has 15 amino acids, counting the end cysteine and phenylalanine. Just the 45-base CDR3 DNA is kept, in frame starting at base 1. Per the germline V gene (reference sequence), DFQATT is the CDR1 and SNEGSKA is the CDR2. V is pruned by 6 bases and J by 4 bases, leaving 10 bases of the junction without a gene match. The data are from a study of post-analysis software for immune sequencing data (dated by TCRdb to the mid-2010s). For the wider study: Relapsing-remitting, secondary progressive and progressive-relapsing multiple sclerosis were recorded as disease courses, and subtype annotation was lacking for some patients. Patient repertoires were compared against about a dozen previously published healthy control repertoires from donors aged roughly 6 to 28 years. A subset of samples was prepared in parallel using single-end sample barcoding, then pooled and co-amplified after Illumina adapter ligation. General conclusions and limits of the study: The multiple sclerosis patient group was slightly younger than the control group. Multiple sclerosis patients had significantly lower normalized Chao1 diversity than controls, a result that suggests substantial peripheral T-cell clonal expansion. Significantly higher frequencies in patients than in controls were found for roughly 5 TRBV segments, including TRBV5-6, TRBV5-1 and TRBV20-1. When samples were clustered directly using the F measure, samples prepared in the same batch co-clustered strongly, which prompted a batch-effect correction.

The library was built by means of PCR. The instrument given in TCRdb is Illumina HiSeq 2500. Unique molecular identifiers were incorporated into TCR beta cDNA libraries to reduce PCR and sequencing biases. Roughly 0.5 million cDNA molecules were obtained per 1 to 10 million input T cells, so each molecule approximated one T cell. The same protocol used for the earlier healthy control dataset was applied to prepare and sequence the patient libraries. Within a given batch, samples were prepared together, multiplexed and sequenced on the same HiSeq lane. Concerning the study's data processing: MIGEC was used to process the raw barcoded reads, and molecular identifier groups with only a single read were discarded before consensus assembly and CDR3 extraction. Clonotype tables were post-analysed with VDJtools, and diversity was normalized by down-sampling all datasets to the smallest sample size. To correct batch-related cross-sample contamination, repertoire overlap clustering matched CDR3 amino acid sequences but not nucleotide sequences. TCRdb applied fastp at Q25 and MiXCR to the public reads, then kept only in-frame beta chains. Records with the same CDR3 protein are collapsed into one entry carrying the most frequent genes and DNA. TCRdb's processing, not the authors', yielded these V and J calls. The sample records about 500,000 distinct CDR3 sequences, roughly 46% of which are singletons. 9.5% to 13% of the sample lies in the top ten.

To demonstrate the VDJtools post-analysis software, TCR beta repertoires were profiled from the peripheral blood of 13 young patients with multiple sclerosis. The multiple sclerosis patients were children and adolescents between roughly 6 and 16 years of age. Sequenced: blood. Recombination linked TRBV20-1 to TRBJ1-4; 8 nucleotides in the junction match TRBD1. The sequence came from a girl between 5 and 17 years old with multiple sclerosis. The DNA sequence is TGCAGTGCCGGCTCAACCGACAGGGGTAATGAAAAACTGTTTTTT. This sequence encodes CSAGSTDRGNEKLFF.